This TCR beta chain derives from a study of shared clonotypes between healthy human individuals (dated by TCRdb to 2018 to 2021). Context from the whole study: The cohort included a few men and a couple of women between 18 and 49 years of age. Per donor, leukapheresis produced somewhere between about 0.8 and 9 billion PBMCs. Libraries were prepared and TCR repertoires were sequenced by different laboratories using diverse techniques, in order to increase sequencing depth and limit assay-specific biases. For each donor, CD4 naive and CD4 memory were each given three plates, CD8 naive was given two plates, and CD8 memory was given one plate. To estimate repertoire size and how much clonotype sharing occurs between individuals, the study deeply sequenced the blood TCR repertoires of several healthy adults. Beyond this particular receptor, the publication reports: Even with the large sequencing depth, rarefaction of the sorted-subset datasets indicated that sequencing was incomplete. Sharing across four donors was observed for about 5% of naive CD4, about 4% of naive CD8, over 2% of memory CD4, and over 0.3% of memory CD8 clonotypes. Estimated clonotype richness was generally larger for naive than for memory subsets. Pairwise subsampling indicated that sequencing depth was expected to affect the degree of clonotype sharing among donors. Compared with non-shared clonotypes, clonotypes shared by all four sorted-subset donors had higher generation probabilities. Only blood was sampled, and tissue TCR repertoires likely differ from those in blood. The small number of donors limited the genetic and exposure-history diversity represented.

The donors were healthy, HIV-negative adults who had no recently reported acute infections or vaccinations. Every donor was a Caucasian adult living in Nashville, Tennessee, USA. CD4+ T cells were enriched through magnetic negative selection, after which naive cells were positively selected on CD45RA and the remaining negative fraction served as the memory subset. Blood was collected by leukapheresis, and PBMCs were isolated by Ficoll-Histopaque density gradient centrifugation and then cryopreserved in liquid nitrogen vapor phase. Analytical flow cytometry was used to check the purity and quantity of every magnetically sorted T cell population. Genomic DNA was isolated from each sorted fraction and quantified by UV absorbance on a Nanodrop 2000c. Using the deep immunoSEQ assay, TCR CDR3 regions were amplified from genomic DNA by multiplex PCR. Genomic DNA extracted from each cell subset was distributed evenly over all wells of several immunoSEQ 96-well plates, and each plate served as one replicate. Each replicate PCR for sorted subsets received around 200 ng genomic DNA, equal to about 30,000 T cell genomes. Purified libraries were quantified with a Qubit 3.0 fluorometer, sized on a Bioanalyzer 2100, and re-quantified with the KAPA Library Quantification kit. Each immunoSEQ 96-well plate was sequenced on its own single-read 150-cycle Illumina NextSeq 550 flow cell. The authors processed their data as follows. Because the immunoSEQ output included only junctional sequences and no quality scores, the filtering could not be the same as the filtering used for full-length reads. To assign V/J genes and CDR3, sequences were annotated using PyIR, a Python wrapper for IgBLAST v1.9, with IMGT germline references. Reads with weak V/J assignments (E-value above 1e-6), missing CDR3, stop codons, out-of-frame junctions, or ambiguous translated residues were removed. V3J clonotypes were defined as sequences sharing an identical inferred V gene, J gene, and CDR3 amino acid sequence. Percentage overlap between repertoires was calculated by dividing the number of shared unique clonotypes by the size of the smaller repertoire. RTK rarefaction, the Chao1 estimator, and Recon v2.1 estimates of unobserved clonotypes were used to assess repertoire richness. OLGA was used to compute generation probabilities for all TCRbeta clonotypes that the gDNA method yielded from a few donors. Drawn from immuneACCESS, this table holds only the in-frame rearrangements with V and J called that TCRdb kept. Clones are partly lost; checked studies trace under half to an unresolved V gene and leave the rest unexplained. The DNA gave D and trimming, while V, J and clone size come from that table. The sample profile shows 2 million to 2.5 million clones; approximately 94% of them were found once. The top ten clones comprise more than 0.1% of the sample.

The germline V end is reduced by 5 bases and the J end by 4 bases; junction bases left unmatched: 8. CDR1 and CDR2 were assigned from the germline V gene (reference sequence) as SEHNR and FQNEAQ. The CDR3, from cysteine to phenylalanine, totals 14 residues. The kept DNA is CDR3 alone, 42 bases in frame from the first base. A note on this clone: Its specific antigen is unknown. Qualities for individual bases were not recorded, and no much larger clone is one base off.

Material for sequencing was naive CD4+ T cells sorted from blood. According to the study, the label for this sample's cell subset or site signals: CD45RA+ positively selected. The chain is assembled from TRBV7-9 and TRBJ2-7, and TRBD1 aligns with 7 junction nucleotides. The sequence was obtained from a man between 18 and 35 years old in good health. The sequence in DNA is TGTGCCAGCAGCCATCAGGACAGGACTTACGAGCAGTACTTC. This encodes CASSHQDRTYEQYF.